This T cell receptor (beta chain) was documented in a study of cytomegalovirus exposure and HLA in healthy donors. In the study overall: Drawn from HLA-typed donors, about 82 million unique TCRs were held in an early data release.

V gave up 3 bases and J gave up 5 bases, with 14 bases separating them. Germline lookup yields CDR1 KGHSH and CDR2 LQKENI. The CDR3 runs to 15 residues. As to this clone: Its antigen is undetermined.

The study, taken as a whole, reports: A later analysis associated about 18,000 TCR beta sequences with HLA alleles at a 0.05 false discovery rate. Most TCR sequences were rare, but some public TCRs occurred in many donors.

The PCR used 60 Vbeta and 13 Jbeta primers. Sequenced by immunoSEQ multiplex PCR; TCRdb stores in-frame clones only, minus some. The table has 120,000 to 150,000 clones, around four fifths seen once. The source is a boy between 2 and 15 years old in good health and CMV-seronegative. The chain combines TRBV18 with TRBJ1-5, with a weak D call TRBD1 (5 bases). Source material: PBMCs. CDR3 residues: CASSPLEGAYQPQHF. The CDR3 bases are TGTGCCAGCTCACCTCTAGAAGGGGCCTATCAGCCCCAGCATTTT.